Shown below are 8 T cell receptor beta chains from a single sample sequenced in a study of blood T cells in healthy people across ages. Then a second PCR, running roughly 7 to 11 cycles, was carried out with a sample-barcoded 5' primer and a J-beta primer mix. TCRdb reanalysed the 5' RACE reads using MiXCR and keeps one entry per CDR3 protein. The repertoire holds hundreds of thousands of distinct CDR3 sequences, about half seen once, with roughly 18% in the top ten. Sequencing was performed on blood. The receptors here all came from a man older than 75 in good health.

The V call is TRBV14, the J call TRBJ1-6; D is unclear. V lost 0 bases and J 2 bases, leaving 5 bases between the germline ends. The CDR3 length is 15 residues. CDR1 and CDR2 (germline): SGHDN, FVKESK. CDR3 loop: CASSQETAYNSPLHF. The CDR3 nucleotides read TGTGCCAGCAGCCAAGAAACGGCCTATAATTCACCCCTCCACTTT.

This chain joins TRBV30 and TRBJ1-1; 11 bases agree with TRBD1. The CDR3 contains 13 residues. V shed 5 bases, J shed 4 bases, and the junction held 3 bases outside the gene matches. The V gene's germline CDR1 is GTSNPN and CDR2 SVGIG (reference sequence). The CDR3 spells CAWEGQGGTEAFF. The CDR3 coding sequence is TGTGCCTGGGAGGGACAGGGGGGCACTGAAGCTTTCTTT.

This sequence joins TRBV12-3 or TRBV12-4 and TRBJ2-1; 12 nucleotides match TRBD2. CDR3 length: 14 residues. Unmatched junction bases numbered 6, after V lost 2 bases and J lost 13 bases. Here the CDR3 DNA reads TGTGCCAGCAGTTTATCGTCTAGCGGGAGGGCACAGTTCTTC. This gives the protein CASSLSSSGRAQFF.

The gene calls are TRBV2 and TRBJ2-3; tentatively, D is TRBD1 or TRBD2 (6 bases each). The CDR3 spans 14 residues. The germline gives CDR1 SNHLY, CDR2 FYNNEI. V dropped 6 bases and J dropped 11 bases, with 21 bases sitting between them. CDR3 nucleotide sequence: TGTGCCAGCAGGGGAGGACAGCCCCCTGCCCAGCAGTATTTT. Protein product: CASRGGQPPAQQYF.

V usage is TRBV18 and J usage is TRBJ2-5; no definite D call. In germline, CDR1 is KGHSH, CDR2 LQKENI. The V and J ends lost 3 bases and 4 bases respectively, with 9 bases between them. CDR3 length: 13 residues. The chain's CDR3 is CASSPTRTETQYF. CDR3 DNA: TGTGCCAGCTCACCGACACGGACAGAGACCCAGTACTTC.

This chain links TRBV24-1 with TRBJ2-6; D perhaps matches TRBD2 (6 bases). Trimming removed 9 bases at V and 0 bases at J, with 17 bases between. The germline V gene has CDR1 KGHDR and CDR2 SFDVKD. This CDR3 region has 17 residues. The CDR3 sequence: CATGPGTAISGANVLTF. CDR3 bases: TGTGCCACCGGACCCGGGACTGCGATCTCTGGGGCCAACGTCCTGACTTTC.

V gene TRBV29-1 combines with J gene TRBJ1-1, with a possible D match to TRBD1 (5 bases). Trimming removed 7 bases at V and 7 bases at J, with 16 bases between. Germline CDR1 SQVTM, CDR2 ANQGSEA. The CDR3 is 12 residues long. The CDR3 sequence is CSAAGRVGEAFF. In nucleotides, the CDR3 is TGCAGCGCTGCTGGCAGGGTTGGTGAAGCTTTCTTT.

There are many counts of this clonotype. CDR3: CASSQEAVDYGYTF. The CDR3 coding sequence is TGTGCCAGCAGCCAAGAGGCGGTGGACTATGGCTACACCTTC. The rearrangement links TRBV3-1 to TRBJ1-2; D gene ambiguous. V lost 0 bases and J 3 bases, leaving 8 bases between the germline ends. Germline V gives CDR1 LGHDT, CDR2 YNNKEL (reference sequence). CDR3 size: 14 residues.